This paragraph reports one T cell receptor (beta chain). This clone has a single count. No cognate antigen has been identified for it. Base qualities were left out, and no much larger clone turns up one base away. These data belong to a study of shared clonotypes between healthy human individuals (dated by TCRdb to the early 2020s). In terms of the full investigation: The cohort included three men and a couple of women between 18 and 49 years of age. To increase sequencing depth and limit assay-specific biases, different laboratories used diverse techniques to prepare libraries and sequence TCR repertoires. To estimate repertoire size and how much clonotype sharing occurs between individuals, the study deeply sequenced the blood TCR repertoires of about five healthy adults. Leukapheresis yielded between about 0.94 and 8.9 billion PBMCs per donor. For each donor, three plates each were used for CD4 naive and CD4 memory, two plates were used for CD8 naive, and one plate was used for CD8 memory.

CD8 naive samples consisted of CD45RO-negative cells that were positively selected for CCR7, yielding a CD45RA+CCR7+ population without TemRA cells. Healthy HIV-negative adults with no recently reported acute infections or vaccinations were included as donors. Only Caucasian adults living in Nashville, Tennessee, USA were represented among the donors. Blood was collected by leukapheresis, and PBMCs were isolated by Ficoll-Histopaque density gradient centrifugation and then cryopreserved in liquid nitrogen vapor phase. Analytical flow cytometry was used to check the purity and quantity of each magnetically sorted T cell population. Genomic DNA was isolated from each sorted fraction and quantified by UV absorbance on a Nanodrop 2000c. Beyond this particular receptor, the publication reports: Rarefaction of sorted-subset datasets indicated incomplete sequencing despite the large sequencing depth. Approximately 5% of naive CD4, 3.5% of naive CD8, approximately 2.2% of memory CD4, and less than 0.45% of memory CD8 clonotypes were shared across four donors. Sampling was restricted to blood, and TCR repertoires in tissue are likely to differ from TCR repertoires in blood. Naive subsets generally had larger estimated clonotype richness than memory subsets did. Based on pairwise subsampling, the degree of clonotype sharing among donors was expected to be affected by sequencing depth. Compared with non-shared clonotypes, the clonotypes found in all four sorted-subset donors had higher generation probabilities. The small number of donors limited the genetic and exposure-history diversity represented.

TCR CDR3 regions were amplified from genomic DNA by multiplex PCR using the deep immunoSEQ assay. Extracted genomic DNA from each cell subset was spread evenly across all wells of several immunoSEQ 96-well plates, with each plate serving as a replicate. Each replicate PCR for sorted subsets received around 200 ng genomic DNA, equal to tens of thousands of T cell genomes. Purified libraries were measured with a Qubit 3.0 fluorometer, size-checked on a Bioanalyzer 2100, and measured again with the KAPA Library Quantification kit. Each immunoSEQ 96-well plate was sequenced on its own single-read 150-cycle Illumina NextSeq 550 flow cell. The authors' analysis ran thus. Because the immunoSEQ output included only junctional sequences and no quality scores, the filtering could not be the same as the filtering used for full-length reads. Sequences were annotated with PyIR, a Python wrapper for IgBLAST v1.9, using IMGT germline references to assign V/J genes and CDR3. Any read was removed if the V/J assignment was weak (E-value above 1e-6), the CDR3 was missing, or the read contained stop codons, out-of-frame junctions, or ambiguous translated residues. V3J clonotypes were defined as sequences sharing an identical inferred V gene, J gene, and CDR3 amino acid sequence. To compute the percentage overlap between repertoires, the number of shared unique clonotypes was divided by the size of the smaller repertoire. RTK rarefaction, the Chao1 estimator, and Recon v2.1 estimates of unobserved clonotypes were used to assess repertoire richness. Generation probabilities were computed with OLGA for all TCRbeta clonotypes obtained by the gDNA method from several donors. Sourced from immuneACCESS, this table was stored by TCRdb with only in-frame sequences that have V and J called. A share of the clones is absent; for the studies checked, an unresolved V gene accounts for under half, and the remainder has no known explanation. From that table come the V and J calls and clone size; the DNA was used to work out D and trimming. This sample is represented by around 600,000 clones; about 98% of them were singletons. Together, the top ten hold approximately 0.3% of the sample.

Sequenced: naive CD8+ T cells sorted from blood. The sample's cell subset or site label, decoded: CD45RA+CCR7+. This clonotype was obtained from a young man in good health.

For the CDR3, the sequence is CAPNPSSYEQYF. The DNA sequence reads TGCGCCCCCAACCCAAGCTCCTACGAGCAGTACTTC. The chain is made from TRBV10-1 and TRBJ2-7; too little of a D gene remains to name it. Cut back by 11 bases and 0 bases, the V and J ends lie 11 bases apart. The CDR1 and CDR2 encoded by the germline V gene (reference sequence) are WNHNN and SYGVQD. CDR3 length: 12 amino acids, cysteine to phenylalanine. Left in the record is the CDR3 DNA by itself, 36 bases read in frame from the first base.